This T cell receptor beta chain was recovered during a study of T cell responses to AZD1222 COVID-19 vaccine. Study summary: Pooled in the analysis were second doses at about 4 or about 12 weeks. Study-level results: There were mostly white British donors and more females than males, and clonal diversity was possibly underestimated. Scientists sampled the repertoires only once the peak T cell response had passed.

TCRdb keeps only in-frame clones here, not all; method: immunoSEQ multiplex PCR. This sample has tens of thousands of clones, with over 70% found just once. With regard to this clone: Antigen unknown.

The sequencing here drew on peripheral blood, taken on day 0 of AZD1222 vaccination. This receptor was identified in an adult in good health.

Written as DNA, the CDR3 is TGTGCCAGCTCACGGGGACCGGACTACGAGCAGTACTTC. This sequence encodes CASSRGPDYEQYF. The chain uses TRBV6-5 and TRBJ2-7; the D gene could be TRBD1 or TRBD2 (5 bases each). V was clipped by 8 bases and J by 3 bases, with 14 bases between them. CDR1 is MNHEY and CDR2 is SVGAGI in the germline V gene. The CDR3 totals 13 residues.